The clone carrying this T cell receptor beta chain is a singleton in its sample. The sample is drawn from a study of blood T cell repertoires in COVID-19. Trimming cost V 6 bases and J 5 bases; bases outside gene matches: 12. This CDR3 region has 15 residues. From germline, CDR1 is SEHNR and CDR2 FQNEAQ (reference sequence). Original processing notes: Estimation of nucleated cell counts was performed using reference gene primer amplification. The data were produced by immunoSEQ multiplex PCR, yet TCRdb's version contains in-frame clones alone and is incomplete. V, J and clone size were drawn from that table, and D and trimming were deduced from the DNA. The sample yields some 83,000 clones, around 87% seen once.

The V call is TRBV7-9, the J call TRBJ1-1; TRBD1 aligns across 7 bases. This sequence was found in a man older than 75 with active or convalescent COVID-19. The sample consisted of peripheral blood. The CDR3 loop is CASSPLRGARTEAFF. The DNA for the CDR3 is TGTGCCAGCAGTCCCCTCAGGGGGGCGCGGACTGAAGCTTTCTTT.